This TCR beta chain was identified during a study of cytomegalovirus exposure and HLA in healthy donors. Whole-study results and caveats: A later analysis found most CMV-associated TCR beta chains apparently HLA-restricted. A later analysis associated 16,951 TCR beta sequences with HLA alleles at a 0.05 false discovery rate. In vitro confirmation showed three CMV-associated chains to be CMV antigen specific.

As concerns this clone: Its antigen is still unknown.

Germline V lookup: CDR1 KGHSH, CDR2 LQKENI. Trimming cost V 3 bases and J 0 bases; bases outside gene matches: 8. The CDR3 totals 17 residues. The PCR made use of 60 Vbeta and 13 Jbeta primers. The repertoire was sequenced with immunoSEQ multiplex PCR; TCRdb's copy has only in-frame clones and lacks some. This table holds about 160,000 clones, 80% found once. The TCR sequence derives from a man aged 30 to 45 in good health and CMV-seronegative. The sequencing input was PBMCs. The chain carries TRBV18 and TRBJ2-3; 8 bases line up with TRBD2. Here the CDR3 reads CASSPMGGGRSTDTQYF. The DNA of the CDR3 is TGTGCCAGCTCACCCATGGGCGGGGGGAGAAGCACAGATACGCAGTATTTT.